Presented here are 25 T cell receptor beta chains from one specimen sequenced in a study of neurological immune-mediated disorders. TCRdb re-derived calls from the 5' RACE reads in MiXCR, one entry per CDR3 protein. Of about 43,000 distinct CDR3 sequences in the sample, approximately 11% are singletons; the top ten hold 1.3%. Sample: PBMCs. The source of these receptors is a female donor in good health.

This clonotype was counted at least ten times. This chain joins TRBV5-1 and TRBJ1-4; D call uncertain. Trimming took 0 bases from V and 8 from J, leaving 11 bases between them. This CDR3 region has 14 residues. CDR1 is SGHRS and CDR2 is YFSETQ in the germline V gene. The CDR3 region is CASSLDGYGEKLFF. CDR3 nucleotide sequence: TGCGCCAGCAGCTTGGATGGATACGGAGAAAAACTGTTTTTT.

This clonotype was observed at least ten times. The chain couples TRBV4-2 to TRBJ2-1; weak D call: TRBD2 (6 bases). With 0 bases removed from V and 5 bases from J, the gap between germline ends came to 14 bases. The CDR3 runs 16 residues. CDR1 is LGHNA and CDR2 is YNFKEQ in the germline V gene. The CDR3 is CASSQESGGDHNEQFF. CDR3 DNA sequence: TGTGCCAGCAGCCAAGAAAGCGGAGGGGACCACAATGAGCAGTTCTTC.

This clonotype was recorded at least ten times. V usage is TRBV19 and J usage is TRBJ1-2, with TRBD1 as a possible D gene (5 bases). V was clipped by 6 bases and J by 4 bases, with 18 bases between them. The length of the CDR3 is 15 residues. CDR1 LNHDA and CDR2 SQIVND come from the germline V gene (reference sequence). CDR3 DNA sequence: TGTGCCAGTAGCCCCGGGACCCCAAGGGGCTATGGCTACACCTTC. Translating it yields CASSPGTPRGYGYTF.

This clonotype appeared many times. The chain employs TRBV29-1 and TRBJ2-1, with TRBD2 matching 11 bases. The CDR3 runs 14 residues. With V trimmed by 1 base and J by 10 bases, 6 bases remained unmatched. CDR1 is SQVTM and CDR2 is ANQGSEA in the germline V gene. CDR3 nucleotides: TGCAGCGTTGAAGGGACTAGCGGGCCCCCGGAGCAGTTCTTC. This encodes CSVEGTSGPPEQFF.

There are many counts of this clonotype. The gene calls are TRBV9 and TRBJ2-3, with D unresolved. The CDR3 contains 11 residues. In germline, CDR1 is SGDLS, CDR2 YYNGEE. Trimming took off 0 bases at V and 6 bases at J, with 2 bases between the two ends. The DNA for the CDR3 is TGTGCCAGCAGCGTAGGGGATACGCAGTATTTT. Translated, it gives CASSVGDTQYF.

This clonotype was observed many times. The chain links TRBV18 to TRBJ1-2, with 7 nucleotides matching TRBD1. The CDR3 runs 13 residues. From germline, CDR1 is KGHSH and CDR2 LQKENI. V lost 6 bases and J lost 2; bases outside the gene matches: 3. CDR3 DNA: TGTGCCAGCTCCCTGGACAGGAACTATGGCTACACCTTC. It encodes CASSLDRNYGYTF.

The chain carries TRBV6-5 and TRBJ1-1, with 8 bases matching TRBD1. Germline CDR1 MNHEY, CDR2 SVGAGI. The CDR3 covers 14 residues. V shed 8 bases, J shed 1 base, and the junction held 6 bases outside the gene matches. For the CDR3, the DNA is TGTGCCAGCCATCAGGGGGCCGGGAACACTGAAGCTTTCTTT. This encodes CASHQGAGNTEAFF.

The chain uses TRBV12-3 or TRBV12-4 and TRBJ2-2, with D maybe TRBD2 (6 bases). The CDR3 contains 19 residues. V was clipped by 6 bases and J by 1 base, with 24 bases between them. CDR3 amino acids: CASSPILLAPLGNTGELFF. The CDR3 DNA is TGTGCCAGCAGCCCTATCCTACTAGCTCCCTTAGGGAACACCGGGGAGCTGTTTTTT.

At least ten counts were recorded for this clonotype. The gene calls are TRBV5-6 and TRBJ2-4; 9 nucleotides align to TRBD1. V dropped 7 bases and J dropped 6; count of bases not matched to a gene: 8. The germline CDR1 and CDR2 sequences are SGHDT and YYEEEE. CDR3 length: 14 amino acids. The CDR3 reads CASEIGTGSNIQYF. DNA for the CDR3: TGTGCCAGCGAAATAGGGACAGGGTCAAACATTCAGTACTTC.

Many counts were recorded for this clonotype. The rearrangement links TRBV2 to TRBJ2-1; TRBD2 agrees at 14 bases. Trimming at V came to 5 bases and at J to 8 bases, leaving 5 bases not matched to a gene. Germline V lookup: CDR1 SNHLY, CDR2 FYNNEI. This CDR3 contains 15 residues. CDR3 sequence (DNA): TGTGCCAGCAGTAGACTAGCGGGGGGGACAGATGAGCAGTTCTTC. This codes for CASSRLAGGTDEQFF. Together with reference TRBV2 and TRBJ2-1, the CDR3 gives the full variable domain: EPEVTQTPSHQVTQMGQEVILRCVPISNHLYFYWYRQILGQKVEFLVSFYNNEISEKSEIFDDQFSVERPDGSNFTLKIRSTKLEDSAMYFCASSRLAGGTDEQFFGPGTRLTVL.

This clonotype was detected many times. This rearrangement joins TRBV7-2 to TRBJ1-5, with unresolved D. This CDR3 region has 17 residues. V was clipped by 1 base and J by 1 base, with 14 bases between them. The germline gives CDR1 SGHTA, CDR2 FQGNSA. For the CDR3, the DNA is TGTGCCAGCAGCTTAGTCCGATCGCTGTTGAGCAATCAGCCCCAGCATTTT. Its protein product is CASSLVRSLLSNQPQHF.

This clonotype has a count of ten or more. The chain combines TRBV6-5 with TRBJ2-7; D tentatively reads TRBD1 or TRBD2 (5 bases each). V lost 2 bases and J lost 2, with 22 bases in between. The V gene's germline CDR1 is MNHEY and CDR2 SVGAGI. The CDR3 is 18 residues long. CDR3 in amino acids: CASSYGPLSIGGPYEQYF. CDR3 DNA sequence: TGTGCCAGCAGTTACGGCCCCCTCTCCATTGGGGGTCCCTACGAGCAGTACTTC.

This clonotype showed up many times. V and J are TRBV7-3 and TRBJ2-1, with 12 bases fitting TRBD2. Germline CDR1 and CDR2: SGHTA and FQGTGA. V shed 4 bases and J 6 bases; nucleotides not matched to a gene: 10. The CDR3 loop spans 17 amino acids. The CDR3 DNA sequence: TGTGCCAGCAGCTCCGACCGGACTAGCGGGGTATCCAATGAGCAGTTCTTC. Its protein product is CASSSDRTSGVSNEQFF.

J is TRBJ1-1 and V is TRBV5-1, with D uncertain. V lost 4 bases and J 1 base, leaving 11 bases between the germline ends. CDR1 and CDR2 (germline): SGHRS, YFSETQ. The CDR3 totals 14 residues. The CDR3 region is CASSDYGENTEAFF. CDR3 coding DNA: TGCGCCAGCAGCGACTATGGGGAGAACACTGAAGCTTTCTTT.

This clonotype is labeled medium-sized. The genes are TRBV7-2 and TRBJ1-1; weak D call: TRBD1 (6 bases). The CDR3 length is 13 residues. Trimming left V 5 bases short and J 3 bases short, with 10 bases between. Germline V gene data show CDR1 as SGHTA and CDR2 as FQGNSA. CDR3 nucleotides: TGTGCCAGCAGCACTCAGGGGTACACTGAAGCTTTCTTT. Translating gives CASSTQGYTEAFF.

There are many counts of this clonotype. The J gene is TRBJ2-7, the V gene TRBV29-1; D may be TRBD1 (5 bases). The ends were cut back, 6 bases at V and 0 bases at J, with 15 bases in the middle. The CDR3 consists of 14 residues. Germline V lookup: CDR1 SQVTM, CDR2 ANQGSEA. The CDR3 region is CSVSTALSSYEQYF. The CDR3 DNA reads TGCAGCGTCTCGACAGCTCTTTCCTCCTACGAGCAGTACTTC.

This clonotype was counted many times. This sequence joins TRBV5-5 and TRBJ2-5; 15 bases match TRBD2. The CDR3 is made up of 16 amino acids. From germline, CDR1 is SGHKS and CDR2 YYEKEE (reference sequence). The V segment lost 3 bases and the J segment 5 bases; nucleotides outside the gene matches: 5. The DNA of the CDR3 is TGTGCCAGCAGCTGGTGGACTAGCGGGGGGGCGGAGACCCAGTACTTC. It specifies CASSWWTSGGAETQYF.

This clonotype has ten or more counts. The rearrangement links TRBV5-5 to TRBJ1-1; D ambiguous. CDR1 and CDR2 from the germline V gene are SGHKS and YYEKEE (reference sequence). There are 12 residues in the CDR3. V lost 2 bases and J lost 7, with 9 bases in between. This CDR3 reads CASSFTEYEAFF. The DNA for the CDR3 is TGTGCCAGCAGCTTCACGGAGTATGAAGCTTTCTTT. Full variable domain (rest looked up from reference TRBV5-5 and TRBJ1-1): DAGVTQSPTHLIKTRGQQVTLRCSPISGHKSVSWYQQVLGQGPQFIFQYYEKEERGRGNFPDRFSARQFPNYSSELNVNALLLGDSALYLCASSFTEYEAFFGQGTRLTVV.

This clonotype was seen many times. This chain links TRBV3-1 with TRBJ1-5; unclear D gene. V shed 1 base and J shed 1 base, with 8 bases lying between them. The CDR3 runs to 15 residues. Looked up from germline, CDR1 is LGHDT and CDR2 is YNNKEL (reference sequence). CDR3 DNA sequence: TGTGCCAGCAGCCAAGGTGCAAAAAGCAATCAGCCCCAGCATTTT. Residues: CASSQGAKSNQPQHF.

The rearrangement joins TRBV18 to TRBJ2-5; the match to TRBD2 covers 11 bases. The germline V gene encodes CDR1 KGHSH and CDR2 LQKENI. The junction had 6 bases not matched to a gene; V was cut back by 1 base and J by 5 bases. This CDR3 region has 16 residues. The CDR3 nucleotides are TGTGCCAGCTCACCACGGACTAGCGGGTCCTCGGAGACCCAGTACTTC. This encodes CASSPRTSGSSETQYF.

This clonotype was picked up many times. The J gene is TRBJ2-1, the V gene TRBV12-3 or TRBV12-4, with no clear D. The V gene lost 4 bases and the J gene lost 0 bases, with 16 bases spanning the gap. The CDR3 extends over 17 amino acids. In DNA form, the CDR3 reads TGTGCCAGCAGTTCCCGAGACCCGCGGAGCTCCTACAATGAGCAGTTCTTC. Its translation: CASSSRDPRSSYNEQFF.

There are many counts of this clonotype. The CDR3 protein is CAISVSGDTEAFF. CDR3 nucleotide sequence: TGTGCCATCAGTGTATCAGGGGATACTGAAGCTTTCTTT. The gene calls are TRBV10-3 and TRBJ1-1; tentatively, D is TRBD1 (6 bases). Trimming left V 4 bases short and J 5 bases short, with 11 bases between. CDR1 and CDR2 from the germline V gene are ENHRY and SYGVKD. The length of the CDR3 is 13 residues.

This clonotype has at least ten counts. The genes are TRBV18 and TRBJ2-3, with D hard to call. The CDR3 is 11 amino acids. Germline lookup yields CDR1 KGHSH and CDR2 LQKENI. V lost 3 bases to trimming and J lost 6 bases, with 4 bases between them. Here the CDR3 reads CASSPSDTQYF. CDR3 sequence (DNA): TGTGCCAGCTCACCCTCCGATACGCAGTATTTT.

This clonotype was seen a handful of times. CDR3 protein: CSARRGGIVDTEAFF. The CDR3, as DNA: TGCAGTGCTAGGAGGGGGGGGATAGTGGACACTGAAGCTTTCTTT. The V call is TRBV20-1, the J call TRBJ1-1, with D possibly being TRBD1 (6 bases). CDR1 and CDR2 (germline): DFQATT, SNEGSKA (reference sequence). V was clipped by 3 bases and J by 3 bases, with 17 bases between them. The CDR3 runs 15 residues.

The chain's CDR3 is CASSLDSQGYGYTF. CDR3 nucleotide sequence: TGTGCCAGCAGCTTAGACTCACAGGGCTATGGCTACACCTTC. V is TRBV7-2 and J is TRBJ1-2, with D possibly matching TRBD1 (6 bases). The CDR3 spans 14 residues. Germline V gene sequence: CDR1 SGHTA, CDR2 FQGNSA. V was cut by 1 base and J by 4 bases, with 10 bases left in between.